This T cell receptor (beta chain) was sequenced during a study of blood T cell repertoires in COVID-19. Study as a whole: COVID-19 samples from acute and convalescent phases originated in the United States, Italy and Spain. Sample material is recorded as cDNA or gDNA derived from T cells, B-cell-depleted T cells, or PBMCs.

There are 16 residues in the CDR3. Trimming took 2 bases from V and 2 from J, leaving 11 bases between them. CDR1 SGHRS and CDR2 YFSETQ come from the germline V gene. In the original workflow: Amplification with reference gene primers provided the estimates of nucleated cell counts. Sequencing used immunoSEQ multiplex PCR; TCRdb keeps in-frame clones, though not all of them. The DNA gave D and trimming, while V, J and clone size come from that table. Of just over 650,000 clones in the sample, around 89% are singletons; the top ten hold roughly 0.25%. The TCR sequence derives from a woman aged 18-29 years with acute or convalescent COVID-19. Sequenced: peripheral blood. This rearrangement joins TRBV5-1 to TRBJ1-6; possible D gene TRBD1, 6 bases. CDR3 nucleotide sequence: TGCGCCAGCAGCTTAGGGGACACCACCTATAATTCACCCCTCCACTTT. This encodes CASSLGDTTYNSPLHF.